This TCR beta chain was captured in a study of T cell responses to AZD1222 COVID-19 vaccine. Study at large: Analyses pooled second doses at about 4 or about 12 weeks.

Germline-derived CDR1 and CDR2 are LNHDA and SQIVND (reference sequence). The CDR3 has 13 residues. Trimming removed 6 bases from V and 1 base from J, with 7 bases in between. Clones were sequenced by immunoSEQ multiplex PCR, and TCRdb holds only the in-frame ones, with some missing. The sample carries around 180,000 clones, about nine tenths recorded once. The sample consisted of peripheral blood, taken on day 0 of AZD1222 vaccination. This TCR derives from an adult in good health. The chain employs TRBV19 and TRBJ2-4; D uncertain. The CDR3 region has the DNA TGTGCCAGTAGACCCCAGGCCAAAAACATTCAGTACTTC. Translation gives CASRPQAKNIQYF.